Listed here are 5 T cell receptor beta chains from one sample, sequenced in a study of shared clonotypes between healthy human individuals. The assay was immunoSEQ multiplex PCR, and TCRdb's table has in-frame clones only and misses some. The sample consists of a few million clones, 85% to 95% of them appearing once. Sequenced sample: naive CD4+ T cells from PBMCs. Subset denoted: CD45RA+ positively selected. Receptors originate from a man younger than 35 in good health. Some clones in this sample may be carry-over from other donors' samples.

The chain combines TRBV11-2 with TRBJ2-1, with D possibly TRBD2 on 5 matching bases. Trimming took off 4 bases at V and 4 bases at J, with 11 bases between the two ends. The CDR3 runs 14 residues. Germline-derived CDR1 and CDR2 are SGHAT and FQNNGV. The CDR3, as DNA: TGTGCCAGCAGCTCCCTTTGGAGGTACAATGAGCAGTTCTTC. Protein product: CASSSLWRYNEQFF.

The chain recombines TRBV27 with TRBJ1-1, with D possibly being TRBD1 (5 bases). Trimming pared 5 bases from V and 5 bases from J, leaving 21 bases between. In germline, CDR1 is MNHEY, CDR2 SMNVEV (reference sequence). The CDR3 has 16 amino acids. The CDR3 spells CASSRGTPNEYTEAFF. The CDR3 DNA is TGTGCCAGCAGTCGAGGGACTCCCAACGAGTATACTGAAGCTTTCTTT.

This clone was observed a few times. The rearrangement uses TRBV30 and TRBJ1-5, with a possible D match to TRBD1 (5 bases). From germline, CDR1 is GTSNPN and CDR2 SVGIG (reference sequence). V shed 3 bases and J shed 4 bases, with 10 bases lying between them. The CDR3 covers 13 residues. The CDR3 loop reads CAWSPNRNQPQHF. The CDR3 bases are TGTGCCTGGAGCCCCAACAGGAATCAGCCCCAGCATTTT. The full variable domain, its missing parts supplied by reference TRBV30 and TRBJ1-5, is SQTIHQWPATLVQPVGSPLSLECTVEGTSNPNLYWYRQAAGRGLQLLFYSVGIGQISSEVPQNLSASRPQDRQFILSSKKLLLSDSGFYLCAWSPNRNQPQHFGDGTRLSIL.

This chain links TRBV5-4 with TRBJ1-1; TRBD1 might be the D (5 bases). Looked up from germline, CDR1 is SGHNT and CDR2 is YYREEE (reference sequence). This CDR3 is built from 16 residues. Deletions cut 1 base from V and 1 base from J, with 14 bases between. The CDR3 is CASSLSPARANTEAFF. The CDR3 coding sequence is TGTGCCAGCAGCTTGAGTCCCGCCAGGGCGAACACTGAAGCTTTCTTT. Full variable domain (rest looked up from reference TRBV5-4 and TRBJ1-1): ETGVTQSPTHLIKTRGQQVTLRCSSQSGHNTVSWYQQALGQGPQFIFQYYREEENGRGNFPPRFSGLQFPNYSSELNVNALELDDSALYLCASSLSPARANTEAFFGQGTRLTVV.

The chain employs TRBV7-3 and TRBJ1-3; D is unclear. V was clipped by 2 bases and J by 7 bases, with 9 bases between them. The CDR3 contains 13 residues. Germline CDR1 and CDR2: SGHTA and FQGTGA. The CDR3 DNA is TGTGCCAGCAGCTTATCTGGAGACAACACCATATATTTT. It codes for CASSLSGDNTIYF.